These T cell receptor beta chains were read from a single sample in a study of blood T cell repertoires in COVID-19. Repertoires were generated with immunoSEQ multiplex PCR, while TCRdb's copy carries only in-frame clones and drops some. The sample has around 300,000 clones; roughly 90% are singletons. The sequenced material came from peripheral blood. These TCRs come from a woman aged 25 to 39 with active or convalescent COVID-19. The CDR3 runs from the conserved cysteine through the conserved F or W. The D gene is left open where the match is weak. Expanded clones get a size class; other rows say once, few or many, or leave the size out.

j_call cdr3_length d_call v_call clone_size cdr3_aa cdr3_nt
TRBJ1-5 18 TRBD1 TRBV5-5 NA CASSPRDRGPASNQPQHF TGTGCCAGCAGCCCCCGGGACAGGGGGCCGGCTAGCAATCAGCCCCAGCATTTT
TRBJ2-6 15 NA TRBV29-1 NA CSVARVSSGANVLTF TGCAGCGTCGCGAGGGTGAGCTCTGGGGCCAACGTCCTGACTTTC
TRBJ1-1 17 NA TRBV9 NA CASSVGFLGGMNTEAFF TGTGCCAGCAGCGTAGGTTTTCTTGGAGGGATGAACACTGAAGCTTTCTTT
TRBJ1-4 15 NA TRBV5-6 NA CASSLAGEGNEKLFF TGTGCCAGCAGCTTGGCGGGAGAGGGGAATGAAAAACTGTTTTTT
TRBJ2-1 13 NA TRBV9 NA CASSTAEYNEQFF TGTGCCAGCAGCACCGCGGAATACAATGAGCAGTTCTTC
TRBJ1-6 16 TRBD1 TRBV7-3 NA CASSPDRGRSNSPLHF TGTGCCAGCAGCCCGGACAGGGGAAGGTCGAATTCACCCCTCCACTTT
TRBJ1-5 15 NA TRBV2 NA CASSVGRDGNQPQHF TGTGCCAGCAGTGTGGGCAGGGATGGCAATCAGCCCCAGCATTTT
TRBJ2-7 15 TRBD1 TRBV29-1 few CSVVPGQGGSYEQYF TGCAGCGTAGTACCGGGACAGGGGGGCTCCTACGAGCAGTACTTC
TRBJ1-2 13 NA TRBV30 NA CAWSVKQNYGYTF TGTGCCTGGAGTGTCAAACAGAACTATGGCTACACCTTC
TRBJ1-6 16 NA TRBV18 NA CASSPPRASGYSPLHF TGTGCCAGCTCACCACCGAGGGCCTCGGGATATTCACCCCTCCACTTT
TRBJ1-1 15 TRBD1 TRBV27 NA CASRPWGQGASEAFF TGTGCCAGCAGACCCTGGGGACAGGGGGCCTCTGAAGCTTTCTTT
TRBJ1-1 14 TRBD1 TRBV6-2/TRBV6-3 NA CASSYSTGRTEAFF TGTGCCAGCAGTTACTCGACAGGGCGGACTGAAGCTTTCTTT
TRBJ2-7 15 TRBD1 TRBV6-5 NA CASSPGTAISYEQYF TGTGCCAGCAGTCCGGGGACAGCGATCTCCTACGAGCAGTACTTC
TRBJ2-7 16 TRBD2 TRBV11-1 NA CASSLIGTSASYEQYF TGTGCCAGCAGCTTAATAGGGACTAGCGCGTCCTACGAGCAGTACTTC
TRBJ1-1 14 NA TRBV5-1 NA CASTLNGPGTEAFF TGCGCCAGCACCTTGAACGGGCCAGGGACTGAAGCTTTCTTT
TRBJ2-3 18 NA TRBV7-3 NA CASSLTGPSAEPTDTQYF TGTGCCAGCAGCTTAACGGGGCCGTCGGCGGAGCCCACAGATACGCAGTATTTT
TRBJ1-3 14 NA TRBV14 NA CASRLGGAGNTIYF TGTGCCAGCAGACTGGGGGGGGCTGGAAACACCATATATTTT
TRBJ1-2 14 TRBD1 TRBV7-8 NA CASSLRDRGQGYTF TGTGCCAGCAGCTTAAGGGACAGGGGGCAAGGCTACACCTTC
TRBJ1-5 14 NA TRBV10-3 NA CAISGGPSNQPQHF TGTGCCATCAGTGGAGGGCCATCGAATCAGCCCCAGCATTTT
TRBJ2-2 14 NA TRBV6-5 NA CASSTLAGGGELFF TGTGCCAGCAGCACCCTGGCCGGGGGCGGGGAGCTGTTTTTT
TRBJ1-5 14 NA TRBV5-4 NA CASSAGLSNQPQHF TGTGCCAGCAGCGCAGGGTTGAGCAATCAGCCCCAGCATTTT
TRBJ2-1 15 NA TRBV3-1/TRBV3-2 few CASSQDVGGYNEQFF TGTGCCAGCAGCCAAGATGTGGGGGGTTACAATGAGCAGTTCTTC
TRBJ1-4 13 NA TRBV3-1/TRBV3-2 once CASSQSIAGKLFF TGTGCCAGCAGCCAATCTATAGCTGGAAAACTGTTTTTT
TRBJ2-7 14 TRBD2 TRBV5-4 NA CASSTGGNPYEQYF TGTGCCAGCAGCACCGGGGGGAATCCCTACGAGCAGTACTTC
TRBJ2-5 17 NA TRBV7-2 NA CASSLGGTANPQETQYF TGTGCCAGCAGCTTAGGAGGGACTGCTAACCCCCAAGAGACCCAGTACTTC
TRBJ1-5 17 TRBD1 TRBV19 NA CASSTKQGAQRNQPQHF TGTGCCAGTAGTACGAAACAGGGGGCGCAACGGAATCAGCCCCAGCATTTT